The 8 T cell receptor beta chains below were found in one sample sequenced in a study of cytomegalovirus exposure and HLA in healthy donors. Use of 60 Vbeta and 13 Jbeta primers characterized the PCR. The protocol was immunoSEQ multiplex PCR, while the TCRdb copy is restricted to in-frame clones and leaves out a portion. The table records about 37,000 clones, around 70% of them present only once. The sample taken for sequencing was PBMCs. The receptors shown here come from a man under 40 in good health and CMV-seronegative.

The rearrangement links TRBV28 to TRBJ2-3; 9 bases line up with TRBD2. This CDR3 has 15 amino acids. Germline V gene sequence: CDR1 MDHEN, CDR2 SYDVKM. The V gene end was trimmed by 2 bases and the J gene end by 1 base; junction bases not matched to a gene: 1. The CDR3 region is CASSLPSGGTDTQYF. CDR3 DNA sequence: TGTGCCAGCAGTTTACCTAGCGGGGGCACAGATACGCAGTATTTT.

The chain joins TRBV27 to TRBJ1-1; TRBD1 is a possible D gene (5 bases). Trimming took 2 bases from V and 5 from J, leaving 12 bases between them. The CDR3 is 14 residues long. Germline CDR1 reads MNHEY; CDR2 reads SMNVEV (reference sequence). This CDR3 is CASSLGDSITEAFF. Written as DNA, the CDR3 is TGTGCCAGCAGTTTAGGTGACAGTATAACTGAAGCTTTCTTT.

The chain carries TRBV14 and TRBJ2-1; 13 bases match TRBD2. The germline V gene has CDR1 SGHDN and CDR2 FVKESK. With V trimmed by 4 bases and J by 0 bases, 12 bases remained unmatched. This CDR3 is built from 20 residues. DNA of the CDR3: TGTGCCAGCAGCCCAAGTTCCGGGACTAGCGGGATTAACTCCTACAATGAGCAGTTCTTC. It is translated as CASSPSSGTSGINSYNEQFF.

This clone has just one count. The V and J genes are TRBV19 and TRBJ2-7; TRBD1 matches 11 bases. J gave up 7 bases and V 5 bases, and 7 bases lay outside the gene matches. The CDR3 is 14 amino acids. Germline V CDR1 and CDR2: LNHDA, SQIVND (reference sequence). The CDR3 DNA sequence: TGTGCCAGTAGTGACGGGACAGGGGGTTGGGAGCAGTACTTC. This encodes CASSDGTGGWEQYF. Drawing the rest from reference TRBV19 and TRBJ2-7, the complete variable domain is DGGITQSPKYLFRKEGQNVTLSCEQNLNHDAMYWYRQDPGQGLRLIYYSQIVNDFQKGDIAEGYSVSREKKESFPLTVTSAQKNPTAFYLCASSDGTGGWEQYFGPGTRLTVT.

V gene TRBV5-1 combines with J gene TRBJ2-5; 9 bases map to TRBD2. In germline, CDR1 is SGHRS, CDR2 YFSETQ. Losses at the gene ends were 6 bases for V and 4 bases for J; bases not matched to a gene: 7. This CDR3 is built from 14 residues. Here the CDR3 reads CASTAGGPAETQYF. The DNA for the CDR3 is TGCGCCAGCACGGCGGGGGGGCCGGCAGAGACCCAGTACTTC.

The V gene is TRBV6-5, the J gene TRBJ2-7; 10 nucleotides match TRBD1. Germline V gives CDR1 MNHEY, CDR2 SVGAGI. The CDR3 contains 14 residues. Unmatched junction bases numbered 4, after V lost 4 bases and J lost 4 bases. The CDR3: CASSSGQGRYEQYF. In DNA form, the CDR3 reads TGTGCCAGCAGTTCGGGACAGGGGCGGTACGAGCAGTACTTC.

The V call is TRBV2, the J call TRBJ2-1; tentatively, D is TRBD1 (6 bases). This CDR3 has 13 amino acids. In germline, CDR1 is SNHLY, CDR2 FYNNEI. Trimming removed 6 bases at V and 13 bases at J, with 19 bases between. In DNA, the CDR3 is TGTGCCAGCAGGTCCCCGGGACATTCAATTCAGTTCTTC. It translates to CASRSPGHSIQFF.

The CDR3 coding sequence is TGCACCAGCAGCCCCCCTCACAGGGGCCTGAATGAAAAACTGTTTTTT. This gives the protein CTSSPPHRGLNEKLFF. The chain joins TRBV1 to TRBJ1-4; TRBD1, the table's D call, lacks a check against the DNA. TRBV1 is listed as a pseudogene. There are 16 residues in the CDR3.